This passage covers 2 T cell receptor beta chains from one sample sequenced in a study of blood T cell repertoires in COVID-19 (dated by TCRdb to about 2020). The receptor library was made with the immunoSEQ multiplex PCR assay. TCRdb took over this immuneACCESS table, retaining in-frame rearrangements with V and J assigned. Such tables are incomplete; in checked studies, under half of the missing clones stem from an unresolved V gene, and the remainder is unexplained. Here the sample has about 300,000 clones; 85% to 90% occur a single time. The ten biggest clones cover about 4% of the sample. The specimen was PBMCs or T cells enriched from blood (not recorded which). These receptors were collected from a man under 40 who had recovered from COVID-19.

A few counts support this clone. V and J are TRBV27 and TRBJ2-1; perhaps TRBD2 as D (5 bases). V lost 11 bases and J lost 6, with 14 bases in between. From germline, CDR1 is MNHEY and CDR2 SMNVEV (reference sequence). This CDR3 region has 12 residues. DNA of the CDR3: TGTGCCTCCCTGGGAGCCCTCAATGAGCAGTTCTTC. Translation: CASLGALNEQFF.

The chain couples TRBV2 to TRBJ2-3, with D perhaps matching TRBD2 (5 bases). The CDR3 is 14 amino acids. The V end lost 4 bases, the J end lost 0 bases, and 8 bases lay between the germline ends. Germline lookup yields CDR1 SNHLY and CDR2 FYNNEI. The CDR3 sequence: CASSVGLSTDTQYF. The CDR3, as DNA: TGTGCCAGCAGTGTAGGACTGAGCACAGATACGCAGTATTTT.